The entry below gives a single T cell receptor beta chain sequence along with its context. Its antigen is as yet unknown. CDR3 length: 14 residues. The entry originates in a study of T cell responses to AZD1222 COVID-19 vaccine. Profiled with immunoSEQ multiplex PCR; TCRdb holds only in-frame clones, not every one. Seen here are more than 85,000 clones, 88% observed once, and the top ten hold over 1.5%. Study-wide findings and caveats: Baseline seropositivity characterized only six AZD1222 recipients. Donors were chiefly white British, with a greater number of females, and clonal diversity was perhaps underestimated. The CD4 TCRs associated with vaccination extended across spike and predominated at 160-218 and 743-854. Breadth and depth of Spike-specific TCRs rose after two AZD1222 doses.

This rearrangement joins TRBV21-1 to TRBJ2-5; TRBD2 was called by the table and not checked on the DNA. TRBV21-1 is classified as a pseudogene. The starting material was peripheral blood, obtained on day 0 of AZD1222 vaccination. The receptor was isolated from an adult in good health. CDR3 amino acids: CASSKVAVGETQYF. DNA for the CDR3: TGTGCCAGCAGCAAAGTTGCGGTAGGAGAGACCCAGTACTTC.